This passage covers 28 T cell receptor beta chains from one sample sequenced in a study of Ad26.COV2.S vaccination and SARS-CoV-2 variants. The assay was immunoSEQ multiplex PCR, and TCRdb's table has in-frame clones only and misses some. This table has approximately 150,000 clones, roughly 90% appearing once. Sample: peripheral blood, taken after recovery from COVID-19. The receptors come from a human donor who had recovered from COVID-19.

The chain is built from TRBV30 and TRBJ2-7; tentatively, D is TRBD2 (6 bases). This CDR3 region has 15 residues. V was trimmed by 1 base and J by 2 bases, leaving 15 bases between them. Germline values: CDR1 GTSNPN, CDR2 SVGIG (reference sequence). The CDR3 DNA is TGTGCCTGGAGTGGGGTGGGGAGGAAAGCCTACGAGCAGTACTTC. Protein: CAWSGVGRKAYEQYF.

The V gene is TRBV19, the J gene TRBJ2-1, with D perhaps given as TRBD1 or TRBD2 (5 bases each). Germline values: CDR1 LNHDA, CDR2 SQIVND (reference sequence). The CDR3 loop spans 14 amino acids. Trimming stripped 1 base from V and 2 bases from J, with 6 bases between. The CDR3 region has the DNA TGTGCCAGTAGTATAGCGGGACCCTACAATGAGCAGTTCTTC. This sequence encodes CASSIAGPYNEQFF.

The chain employs TRBV29-1 and TRBJ2-3; D might be TRBD2 (5 bases). Germline V lookup: CDR1 SQVTM, CDR2 ANQGSEA. Deletions cut 4 bases from V and 6 bases from J, with 14 bases between. This CDR3 has 13 amino acids. CDR3 protein: CSVVRIRGDTQYF. CDR3 sequence (DNA): TGCAGCGTTGTCCGAATAAGAGGGGATACGCAGTATTTT.

V usage is TRBV6-5 and J usage is TRBJ2-1; 11 nucleotides match TRBD2. There are 14 residues in the CDR3. Per the germline V gene, CDR1 is MNHEY and CDR2 is SVGAGI. V trimming: 8 bases; J trimming: 10 bases; junction bases outside the gene matches: 10. The chain's CDR3 is CASETSGVLGEQFF. The CDR3 coding sequence is TGTGCCAGCGAGACTAGCGGGGTCTTAGGGGAGCAGTTCTTC.

This chain links TRBV6-5 with TRBJ1-5; D remains unclear. The germline V and J ends were trimmed by 6 bases and 1 base, with 4 bases remaining between them. The germline gives CDR1 MNHEY, CDR2 SVGAGI. The CDR3 has 12 residues. Here the CDR3 reads CASRNSNQPQHF. The CDR3 DNA sequence: TGTGCCAGCAGAAACAGCAATCAGCCCCAGCATTTT.

The chain has TRBV5-8 and TRBJ2-5, with D possibly called TRBD1 or TRBD2 (5 bases each). Per the germline V gene, CDR1 is SGHTS and CDR2 is YDEGEE. V lost 2 bases to trimming and J lost 3 bases, with 14 bases between them. The CDR3 covers 15 residues. CDR3 sequence (DNA): TGTGCCAGCAGCTTTGCCCGGGACGGAAAAGAGACCCAGTACTTC. Its translation is CASSFARDGKETQYF.

V is TRBV3-1 (or the pseudogene TRBV3-2) and J is TRBJ2-5; 10 bases fit TRBD2. Germline CDR1 LGHDT, CDR2 YNNKEL (reference sequence). This CDR3 contains 16 residues. V lost 4 bases, J lost 5 bases, and 10 bases stayed unmatched. CDR3 in amino acids: CASSPSGGAKRETQYF. The CDR3 DNA reads TGTGCCAGCAGCCCGAGCGGGGGGGCAAAACGGGAGACCCAGTACTTC.

The V and J genes are TRBV19 and TRBJ2-1, with 9 bases aligning to TRBD1. J lost 5 bases, V lost 3 bases, and 5 bases had no gene match. This CDR3 is built from 15 residues. Germline CDR1 reads LNHDA; CDR2 reads SQIVND (reference sequence). CDR3 region: CASSIRGQGHNEQFF. The DNA for the CDR3 is TGTGCCAGTAGTATTCGGGGACAGGGCCACAATGAGCAGTTCTTC.

Of note for this clone: The same CDR3 is also encoded by other DNA sequences in this sample. The chain couples TRBV6-5 to TRBJ2-7, with 10 bases matching TRBD1. The germline CDR1 and CDR2 sequences are MNHEY and SVGAGI. The CDR3 spans 15 residues. V dropped 0 bases and J dropped 3; count of bases not matched to a gene: 2. In nucleotides, the CDR3 is TGTGCCAGCAGTTACTCGGGACAGGGGATCTACGAGCAGTACTTC. Translated, it gives CASSYSGQGIYEQYF.

A few counts support this clone. The chain couples TRBV11-2 to TRBJ2-7; unclear D gene. V gave up 1 base and J gave up 2 bases, with 9 bases separating them. CDR1 SGHAT and CDR2 FQNNGV come from the germline V gene. The CDR3 is 14 amino acids. CDR3 loop: CASSLGPGPYEQYF. The CDR3 region has the DNA TGTGCCAGCAGCTTAGGGCCGGGCCCCTACGAGCAGTACTTC.

J is TRBJ1-5 and V is TRBV28; D is unclear. Per the germline V gene, CDR1 is MDHEN and CDR2 is SYDVKM. This CDR3 region has 15 residues. V was cut by 5 bases and J by 0 bases, with 11 bases left in between. The CDR3 DNA is TGTGCCAGCAGTCCCTTAGACGGTAGCAATCAGCCCCAGCATTTT. Its translation is CASSPLDGSNQPQHF.

This chain joins TRBV5-1 and TRBJ2-7; possibly TRBD2 for D (5 bases). The germline V gene encodes CDR1 SGHRS and CDR2 YFSETQ. The CDR3 consists of 13 residues. V lost 4 bases, J lost 0 bases, and 8 bases lay in between. The CDR3 region has the DNA TGCGCCAGCAGCCACGGGGTCTCCTACGAGCAGTACTTC. This gives the protein CASSHGVSYEQYF.

The chain couples TRBV5-1 to TRBJ1-2; 9 bases fit TRBD1. Germline V gives CDR1 SGHRS, CDR2 YFSETQ. The V and J ends lost 3 bases and 8 bases, in that order; junction bases with no gene match: 5. The CDR3 sequence is 13 residues long. The CDR3 is CASSSRTGEGYTF. Written as DNA, the CDR3 is TGCGCCAGCAGCTCAAGGACAGGGGAAGGCTACACCTTC.

The chain recombines TRBV5-1 with TRBJ1-1; 9 bases agree with TRBD1. The junction had 6 bases not matched to a gene; V was cut back by 4 bases and J by 5 bases. This CDR3 has 14 residues. Germline lookup yields CDR1 SGHRS and CDR2 YFSETQ. The chain's CDR3 is CASSLRDRATEAFF. The CDR3 nucleotides are TGCGCCAGCAGCCTCCGGGACAGGGCGACTGAAGCTTTCTTT.

Here the CDR3 DNA reads TGTGCCAGTAGTATTACGGGGGGAGCTCAGCCCCAGCATTTT. Its protein is CASSITGGAQPQHF. The chain joins TRBV19 to TRBJ1-5; weak D call: TRBD1 (5 bases). The CDR3 sequence is 14 residues long. The germline V gene encodes CDR1 LNHDA and CDR2 SQIVND (reference sequence). V shed 3 bases and J shed 6 bases, with 12 bases lying between them.

This clone was recorded only once. The V gene is TRBV19, the J gene TRBJ1-2; D gene ambiguous. The V gene's germline CDR1 is LNHDA and CDR2 SQIVND (reference sequence). Deletions cut 1 base from V and 5 bases from J, with 11 bases between. The CDR3 extends over 14 amino acids. The CDR3 spells CASSIVLTPYGYTF. CDR3 nucleotides: TGTGCCAGTAGTATAGTCCTTACCCCTTATGGCTACACCTTC.

The genes are TRBV5-5 and TRBJ2-7; TRBD2 aligns across 8 bases. V shed 4 bases and J 0 bases; nucleotides not matched to a gene: 12. This CDR3 region has 17 residues. Per germline, CDR1 SGHKS and CDR2 YYEKEE (reference sequence). This chain's CDR3 is CASSLHSGDLHSYEQYF. The CDR3, as DNA: TGTGCCAGCAGCCTCCATAGCGGGGACCTGCACTCCTACGAGCAGTACTTC.

The chain links TRBV5-1 to TRBJ2-1; D ambiguous. The CDR3 is 13 residues long. Germline V gene lookup returns CDR1 SGHRS and CDR2 YFSETQ. V was pared by 5 bases and J by 8 bases, with 14 bases between. CDR3 sequence (DNA): TGCGCCAGCAGTCGGGTGGGAAGCCATGAGCAGTTCTTC. The encoded protein is CASSRVGSHEQFF.

The V call is TRBV9, the J call TRBJ1-2; 10 bases map to TRBD1. Germline-derived CDR1 and CDR2 are SGDLS and YYNGEE. With 6 bases clipped from V and 2 bases from J, the junction kept 7 bases outside the gene matches. This CDR3 region has 15 residues. The CDR3 coding sequence is TGTGCCAGCACCCCCGGGACAGGGGTCAACTATGGCTACACCTTC. Translating gives CASTPGTGVNYGYTF.

This clone was counted a few times. The rearrangement uses TRBV24-1 and TRBJ2-5; the D gene is possibly TRBD2 (6 bases). The ends were cut back, 6 bases at V and 8 bases at J, with 12 bases in the middle. Germline-derived CDR1 and CDR2 are KGHDR and SFDVKD. The CDR3 spans 12 residues. CDR3 sequence (DNA): TGTGCCACCAGTAGGATCGGGGGAACCCAGTACTTC. This sequence encodes CATSRIGGTQYF.

The chain carries TRBV18 and TRBJ2-1, with D possibly matching TRBD1 (5 bases). The germline gives CDR1 KGHSH, CDR2 LQKENI. The CDR3 has 15 residues. Trimming shortened V by 3 bases and J by 2 bases, and 11 bases separated the two germline ends. CDR3 coding DNA: TGTGCCAGCTCACCGAAGGGGCTCGCCTACAATGAGCAGTTCTTC. This sequence encodes CASSPKGLAYNEQFF.

The chain has TRBV2 and TRBJ1-4; D unclear. Trimming took 8 bases from V and 8 from J, leaving 6 bases between them. The CDR3 is 10 amino acids. Germline CDR1 and CDR2: SNHLY and FYNNEI. CDR3 sequence (DNA): TGTGCCAGCTACAGAGAAAAACTGTTTTTT. It encodes CASYREKLFF.

This clone occurred once. The chain combines TRBV11-2 with TRBJ1-5; no definite D call. Germline values: CDR1 SGHAT, CDR2 FQNNGV. Trimming removed 3 bases at V and 2 bases at J, with 8 bases between. This CDR3 spans 14 amino acids. CDR3 amino acids: CASSFSGGNQPQHF. CDR3 sequence (DNA): TGTGCCAGCAGCTTCAGCGGAGGCAATCAGCCCCAGCATTTT.

The gene calls are TRBV4-3 and TRBJ2-3; D gene uncertain. The CDR3 is made up of 16 amino acids. V was clipped by 1 base and J by 0 bases, with 11 bases between them. Germline V gene sequence: CDR1 LGHNA, CDR2 YSLEER. As DNA, the CDR3 is TGCGCCAGCAGCCAAGGTCTTTCAAGGAGCACAGATACGCAGTATTTT. Translation gives CASSQGLSRSTDTQYF.

The V and J genes are TRBV19 and TRBJ1-3; tentative D call: TRBD1 (6 bases). The CDR3 is made up of 15 amino acids. V shed 7 bases and J shed 0 bases, with 13 bases lying between them. Germline loops: CDR1 LNHDA, CDR2 SQIVND (reference sequence). Here the CDR3 reads CASTGRGISGNTIYF. CDR3 nucleotides: TGTGCCAGTACGGGCAGGGGAATCTCTGGAAACACCATATATTTT. Together with reference TRBV19 and TRBJ1-3, the CDR3 gives the full variable domain: DGGITQSPKYLFRKEGQNVTLSCEQNLNHDAMYWYRQDPGQGLRLIYYSQIVNDFQKGDIAEGYSVSREKKESFPLTVTSAQKNPTAFYLCASTGRGISGNTIYFGEGSWLTVV.

The chain recombines TRBV4-3 with TRBJ1-2; 8 nucleotides agree with TRBD1. The germline CDR1 and CDR2 sequences are LGHNA and YSLEER. The CDR3 length is 18 residues. V gave up 0 bases and J gave up 0 bases; unmatched junction bases: 9. The CDR3 bases are TGCGCCAGCAGCCAAGATAGAACGACAGGGGCAGCTAACTATGGCTACACCTTC. Protein: CASSQDRTTGAANYGYTF.

This clone was seen a few times. This chain connects TRBV6-1 to TRBJ1-5; D ambiguous. The CDR3 totals 14 residues. Trimming removed 2 bases at V and 4 bases at J, with 9 bases between. Germline loops: CDR1 MNHNS, CDR2 SASEGT. The CDR3 region is CASSENLGNQPQHF. CDR3 coding DNA: TGTGCCAGCAGTGAAAACCTAGGGAATCAGCCCCAGCATTTT.

V usage is TRBV14 and J usage is TRBJ2-3, with D perhaps matching TRBD1 (6 bases). The germline V gene has CDR1 SGHDN and CDR2 FVKESK. The CDR3 length is 15 residues. With 5 bases removed from V and 0 bases from J, the gap between germline ends came to 12 bases. CDR3 sequence (DNA): TGTGCCAGCAGCGTCCGGGACACCAGCACAGATACGCAGTATTTT. It translates to CASSVRDTSTDTQYF.